This T cell receptor (beta chain) was captured in a study of T cell responses to AZD1222 COVID-19 vaccine. TCRdb keeps only in-frame clones here, not all; method: immunoSEQ multiplex PCR. This table has about 130,000 clones, around nine tenths appearing once. CDR3 size: 16 residues. Deletions cut 5 bases from V and 5 bases from J, with 18 bases between. Germline loops: CDR1 KGHSH, CDR2 LQKENI. The genes are TRBV18 and TRBJ1-4; D gene uncertain. The source material was peripheral blood, sampled on day 0 of AZD1222 vaccination. The receptor was isolated from an adult in good health. CDR3 sequence: CASSTRGRSSNEKLFF. CDR3 nucleotide sequence: TGTGCCAGCTCAACCCGCGGGAGGTCTTCGAATGAAAAACTGTTTTTT.